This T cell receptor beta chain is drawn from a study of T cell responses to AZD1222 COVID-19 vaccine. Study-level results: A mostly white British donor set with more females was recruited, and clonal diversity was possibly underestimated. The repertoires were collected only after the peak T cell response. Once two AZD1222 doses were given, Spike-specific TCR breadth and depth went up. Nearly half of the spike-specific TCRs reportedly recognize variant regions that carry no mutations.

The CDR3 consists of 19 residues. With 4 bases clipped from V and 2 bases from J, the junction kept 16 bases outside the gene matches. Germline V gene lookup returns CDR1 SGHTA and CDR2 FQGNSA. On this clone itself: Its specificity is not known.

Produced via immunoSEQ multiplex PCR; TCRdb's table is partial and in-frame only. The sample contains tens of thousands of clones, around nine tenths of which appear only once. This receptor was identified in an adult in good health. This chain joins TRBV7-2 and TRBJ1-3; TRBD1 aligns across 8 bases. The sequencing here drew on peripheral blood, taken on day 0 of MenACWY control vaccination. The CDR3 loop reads CASSSRAGTGTLAGNTIYF. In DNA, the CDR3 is TGTGCCAGCAGCTCCCGGGCAGGGACAGGAACTTTGGCTGGAAACACCATATATTTT.